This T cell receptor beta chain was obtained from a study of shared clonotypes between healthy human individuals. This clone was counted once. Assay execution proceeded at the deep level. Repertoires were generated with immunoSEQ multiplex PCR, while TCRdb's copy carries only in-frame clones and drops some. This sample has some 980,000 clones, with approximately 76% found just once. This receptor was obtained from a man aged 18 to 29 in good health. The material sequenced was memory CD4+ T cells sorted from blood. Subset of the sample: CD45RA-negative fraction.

The CDR3 protein is CASSPLKTATDTQYF. CDR3 nucleotide sequence: TGTGCCAGCTCACCGCTTAAGACGGCCACAGATACGCAGTATTTT. The V and J genes are TRBV18 and TRBJ2-3; D remains unclear. The CDR3 totals 15 residues. The germline CDR1 and CDR2 sequences are KGHSH and LQKENI. V gave up 3 bases and J gave up 2 bases, with 12 bases separating them.